This is a list of T cell receptor beta chains from one sample in a study of response to subunit inactivated influenza vaccine. TCRdb passed the RT-PCR reads through MiXCR, listing each CDR3 protein once. The table records just over 300,000 distinct CDR3 sequences, just over 20% of them present only once. Specimen: PBMCs from blood, collected approximately 20 months after vaccination. These receptors all come from a man aged 45-69 years who received an inactivated influenza vaccine. The CDR3 runs from the conserved cysteine through the conserved F or W. Each record gives: V gene, D gene, clone size, J gene, CDR3 length, CDR3 DNA, CDR3 protein. A D gene is named only where the DNA matches it firmly. Rows may omit the clone size; those that give it use once, few, many or a size class.

V gene: TRBV3-1; D gene: NA; clone size: few; J gene: TRBJ1-1; CDR3 length: 13; CDR3 DNA: TGTGCCAGCACCGGGGATTCGAACACTGAAGCTTTCTTT; CDR3 protein: CASTGDSNTEAFF
V gene: TRBV29-1; D gene: NA; clone size: few; J gene: TRBJ2-1; CDR3 length: 11; CDR3 DNA: TGCAGCGTTGGGAGTTACAATGAGCAGTTCTTC; CDR3 protein: CSVGSYNEQFF
V gene: TRBV6-1; D gene: NA; clone size: NA; J gene: TRBJ2-2; CDR3 length: 15; CDR3 DNA: TGTGCCAGCAGTGAAGCGCTTGTAGGACCCGGGGAGCTGTTTTTT; CDR3 protein: CASSEALVGPGELFF
V gene: TRBV29-1; D gene: TRBD2; clone size: few; J gene: TRBJ2-1; CDR3 length: 17; CDR3 DNA: TGCAGCGTTGTACGAGCGGGGGGGATTAGCTCCTACAATGAGCAGTTCTTC; CDR3 protein: CSVVRAGGISSYNEQFF
V gene: TRBV19; D gene: NA; clone size: few; J gene: TRBJ1-2; CDR3 length: 14; CDR3 DNA: TGTGCCAGTAGTATAGACGACGGACTCTATGGCTACACCTTC; CDR3 protein: CASSIDDGLYGYTF
V gene: TRBV12-3/TRBV12-4; D gene: NA; clone size: few; J gene: TRBJ2-1; CDR3 length: 11; CDR3 DNA: TGTGCCAGCAGGATTCAGCGGGAGCAGTTCTTC; CDR3 protein: CASRIQREQFF
V gene: TRBV2; D gene: NA; clone size: NA; J gene: TRBJ2-7; CDR3 length: 14; CDR3 DNA: TGTGCCAGCGCTCAGGGGAAAGGGTCCTACGAGCAGTACTTC; CDR3 protein: CASAQGKGSYEQYF
V gene: TRBV20-1; D gene: TRBD1; clone size: many; J gene: TRBJ1-1; CDR3 length: 13; CDR3 DNA: TGCAGTGCTGACAGGGGTGGAGGCACTGAAGCTTTCTTT; CDR3 protein: CSADRGGGTEAFF
V gene: TRBV19; D gene: NA; clone size: many; J gene: TRBJ1-3; CDR3 length: 15; CDR3 DNA: TGTGCCAGATTTCAGGACGTTCTCTCTGGAAACACCATATATTTT; CDR3 protein: CARFQDVLSGNTIYF
V gene: TRBV7-9; D gene: NA; clone size: NA; J gene: TRBJ2-3; CDR3 length: 16; CDR3 DNA: TGTGCCAGCACTAACGGAGGGGGGAGCCGGGTAGATACGCAGTATTTT; CDR3 protein: CASTNGGGSRVDTQYF
V gene: TRBV20-1; D gene: NA; clone size: NA; J gene: TRBJ1-1; CDR3 length: 16; CDR3 DNA: TGCAGTGCTAGAAGGGTACCCGGACGGATGAACACTGAAGCTTTCTTT; CDR3 protein: CSARRVPGRMNTEAFF
V gene: TRBV6-5; D gene: NA; clone size: NA; J gene: TRBJ1-4; CDR3 length: 15; CDR3 DNA: TGTGCCAGCAGTTACTCGACCGGAACGGGCGAAAAACTGTTTTTT; CDR3 protein: CASSYSTGTGEKLFF
V gene: TRBV6-2/TRBV6-3; D gene: TRBD1; clone size: NA; J gene: TRBJ2-1; CDR3 length: 11; CDR3 DNA: TGTGCCAGCAGTGTGACAGGGGAGCAGTTCTTC; CDR3 protein: CASSVTGEQFF
V gene: TRBV5-1; D gene: TRBD1; clone size: few; J gene: TRBJ1-1; CDR3 length: 16; CDR3 DNA: TGCGCCAGCAGCTTGGTTCAGGGGGCGATGAACACTGAAGCTTTCTTT; CDR3 protein: CASSLVQGAMNTEAFF
V gene: TRBV28; D gene: TRBD2; clone size: NA; J gene: TRBJ2-7; CDR3 length: 15; CDR3 DNA: TGTGCCAGCAGCCCAAGCGGGATCCCCCCCTACGAGCAGTACTTC; CDR3 protein: CASSPSGIPPYEQYF
V gene: TRBV27; D gene: TRBD1; clone size: NA; J gene: TRBJ2-7; CDR3 length: 13; CDR3 DNA: TGTGCCAGCAGCCCGACAGGGAGAGGCGAGCAGTACTTC; CDR3 protein: CASSPTGRGEQYF
V gene: TRBV6-2/TRBV6-3; D gene: TRBD2; clone size: NA; J gene: TRBJ2-2; CDR3 length: 20; CDR3 DNA: TGTGCCAGCAGACACCTTGCTACCCTAGGGGGTAGCGGGAGGGCCGGGGAGCTGTTTTTT; CDR3 protein: CASRHLATLGGSGRAGELFF
V gene: TRBV11-2; D gene: TRBD2; clone size: NA; J gene: TRBJ2-3; CDR3 length: 18; CDR3 DNA: TGTGCCAGCAGCACACTAGCGGGAGGGTCTCTTGGCACAGATACGCAGTATTTT; CDR3 protein: CASSTLAGGSLGTDTQYF
V gene: TRBV5-1; D gene: NA; clone size: few; J gene: TRBJ2-2; CDR3 length: 15; CDR3 DNA: TGCGCCAGCAGCTTAAGCCGGGCCGAAGGCGGGGAGCTGTTTTTT; CDR3 protein: CASSLSRAEGGELFF
V gene: TRBV15; D gene: NA; clone size: NA; J gene: TRBJ2-3; CDR3 length: 12; CDR3 DNA: TGTGCCACCAGCATAGAGTCGGATACGCAGTATTTT; CDR3 protein: CATSIESDTQYF
V gene: TRBV7-9; D gene: NA; clone size: NA; J gene: TRBJ2-1; CDR3 length: 16; CDR3 DNA: TGTGCCAGCAGCCCACATGGTCAGGGGTGGTACAATGAGCAGTTCTTC; CDR3 protein: CASSPHGQGWYNEQFF
V gene: TRBV19; D gene: TRBD1; clone size: many; J gene: TRBJ1-5; CDR3 length: 14; CDR3 DNA: TGTGCCAGTAGAGGACAGGGAGGCAATCAGCCCCAGCATTTT; CDR3 protein: CASRGQGGNQPQHF
V gene: TRBV12-3/TRBV12-4; D gene: NA; clone size: NA; J gene: TRBJ1-4; CDR3 length: 13; CDR3 DNA: TGTGCCTCCCGCCTGGGGATTAATGAAAAACTGTTTTTT; CDR3 protein: CASRLGINEKLFF
V gene: TRBV7-2; D gene: TRBD2; clone size: NA; J gene: TRBJ2-1; CDR3 length: 17; CDR3 DNA: TGTGCCAGCAGCTTAGCGCTACTAGCGGGAGGGGTAGATGAGCAGTTCTTC; CDR3 protein: CASSLALLAGGVDEQFF
V gene: TRBV4-2; D gene: NA; clone size: NA; J gene: TRBJ2-7; CDR3 length: 15; CDR3 DNA: TGTGCCAGCAGCCAAGAGCGGGACTCCTCCTACGAGCAGTACTTC; CDR3 protein: CASSQERDSSYEQYF
V gene: TRBV28; D gene: TRBD2; clone size: NA; J gene: TRBJ2-1; CDR3 length: 20; CDR3 DNA: TGTGCCAGCAGTTCCCCGTTAACTAGCGGACAACTCAGCTCCTACAATGAGCAGTTCTTC; CDR3 protein: CASSSPLTSGQLSSYNEQFF
V gene: TRBV6-1; D gene: TRBD2; clone size: NA; J gene: TRBJ2-3; CDR3 length: 16; CDR3 DNA: TGTGCCAGCAGTGAGAGACTAGCGGGGAGCACAGATACGCAGTATTTT; CDR3 protein: CASSERLAGSTDTQYF
V gene: TRBV2; D gene: TRBD1; clone size: NA; J gene: TRBJ1-1; CDR3 length: 15; CDR3 DNA: TGTGCCAGCAAAGAAAGGACAGGGGTTAGTTCTGAAGCTTTCTTT; CDR3 protein: CASKERTGVSSEAFF
V gene: TRBV11-2; D gene: TRBD2; clone size: few; J gene: TRBJ2-3; CDR3 length: 19; CDR3 DNA: TGTGCCAGCAGCCGCATTGTTGGGACTAGCGGAACTAGCACAGATACGCAGTATTTT; CDR3 protein: CASSRIVGTSGTSTDTQYF
V gene: TRBV6-1; D gene: NA; clone size: few; J gene: TRBJ2-7; CDR3 length: 17; CDR3 DNA: TGTGCCAGCAGATGGGCCTCTGGACTGCCAGAACATGGCGAGCAGTACTTC; CDR3 protein: CASRWASGLPEHGEQYF
V gene: TRBV20-1; D gene: NA; clone size: NA; J gene: TRBJ1-1; CDR3 length: 12; CDR3 DNA: TGCAGCTCGATGGACAGGAACACTGAAGCTTTCTTT; CDR3 protein: CSSMDRNTEAFF
V gene: TRBV5-5; D gene: TRBD1; clone size: many; J gene: TRBJ1-5; CDR3 length: 15; CDR3 DNA: TGTGCCAGCAGCGTGCAAGGGGGCGCGGGTCAGCCCCAGCATTTT; CDR3 protein: CASSVQGGAGQPQHF
V gene: TRBV20-1; D gene: NA; clone size: many; J gene: TRBJ1-2; CDR3 length: 16; CDR3 DNA: TGCAGTGCACGTGGGCAGGCGAATTCCGCTAACTATGGCTACACCTTC; CDR3 protein: CSARGQANSANYGYTF
V gene: TRBV7-2; D gene: TRBD1; clone size: NA; J gene: TRBJ1-5; CDR3 length: 16; CDR3 DNA: TGTGCCAGCAGCAAAACCGGGACAGGGGTGAGTCAGCCCCAGCATTTT; CDR3 protein: CASSKTGTGVSQPQHF
V gene: TRBV19; D gene: NA; clone size: few; J gene: TRBJ1-2; CDR3 length: 13; CDR3 DNA: TGTGCCAGTAGTATTGGCAGGGGCGATGGCTACACCTTC; CDR3 protein: CASSIGRGDGYTF
V gene: TRBV2; D gene: NA; clone size: NA; J gene: TRBJ2-3; CDR3 length: 14; CDR3 DNA: TGTGCCAGCAGTGGGGGCAGGGGCACAGATACGCAGTATTTT; CDR3 protein: CASSGGRGTDTQYF
V gene: TRBV29-1; D gene: TRBD2; clone size: few; J gene: TRBJ2-3; CDR3 length: 14; CDR3 DNA: TGCAGCGTTGATCCCCTAGCGGGCACAGATACGCAGTATTTT; CDR3 protein: CSVDPLAGTDTQYF
V gene: TRBV5-1; D gene: TRBD2; clone size: NA; J gene: TRBJ2-3; CDR3 length: 15; CDR3 DNA: TGCGCCAGCAGCTTATTAGCGGGGGCCACAGATACGCAGTATTTT; CDR3 protein: CASSLLAGATDTQYF
V gene: TRBV20-1; D gene: TRBD1; clone size: few; J gene: TRBJ1-4; CDR3 length: 15; CDR3 DNA: TGCAGTGCTACGACACTACAGGGGGCTGGAGAAAAACTGTTTTTT; CDR3 protein: CSATTLQGAGEKLFF
V gene: TRBV5-1; D gene: TRBD1; clone size: few; J gene: TRBJ1-2; CDR3 length: 14; CDR3 DNA: TGCGCCAGCAGCTTGGGGACAGGCGGATATGGCTACACCTTC; CDR3 protein: CASSLGTGGYGYTF
V gene: TRBV20-1; D gene: NA; clone size: NA; J gene: TRBJ1-6; CDR3 length: 12; CDR3 DNA: TGCAGTACCCGAAGGGGGTATTCACCCCTCCACTTT; CDR3 protein: CSTRRGYSPLHF
V gene: TRBV12-3/TRBV12-4; D gene: NA; clone size: few; J gene: TRBJ1-1; CDR3 length: 14; CDR3 DNA: TGTGCCAGCAGTTTAGTTTCAAGGGTAGGGGAAGCTTTCTTT; CDR3 protein: CASSLVSRVGEAFF
V gene: TRBV6-1; D gene: NA; clone size: few; J gene: TRBJ1-3; CDR3 length: 16; CDR3 DNA: TGTGCCAGCAGTGAATGGGGACTGAGAGATGGAAACACCATATATTTT; CDR3 protein: CASSEWGLRDGNTIYF
V gene: TRBV19; D gene: NA; clone size: many; J gene: TRBJ1-5; CDR3 length: 13; CDR3 DNA: TGTGCCAGTAGTATAGTGTCCGGTCAGCCCCAGCATTTT; CDR3 protein: CASSIVSGQPQHF
V gene: TRBV28; D gene: NA; clone size: few; J gene: TRBJ2-5; CDR3 length: 13; CDR3 DNA: TGTGCCAGCAGTCAAGGACGTCCCAAGAACCAGTACTTC; CDR3 protein: CASSQGRPKNQYF
V gene: TRBV20-1; D gene: NA; clone size: many; J gene: TRBJ2-7; CDR3 length: 15; CDR3 DNA: TGCAGTGCTAGAGATTCAGGGGGGAACCCCTACGAGCAGTACTTC; CDR3 protein: CSARDSGGNPYEQYF
V gene: TRBV5-1; D gene: NA; clone size: few; J gene: TRBJ2-7; CDR3 length: 15; CDR3 DNA: TGCGCCAGCAGCTTAGGAGACAGGATTTTCTACGAGCAGTACTTC; CDR3 protein: CASSLGDRIFYEQYF
V gene: TRBV11-1; D gene: NA; clone size: few; J gene: TRBJ2-2; CDR3 length: 14; CDR3 DNA: TGTGCCAGCAGCTTAATGCGGGCCACCGGGGAGCTGTTTTTT; CDR3 protein: CASSLMRATGELFF
V gene: TRBV6-2/TRBV6-3; D gene: NA; clone size: NA; J gene: TRBJ1-5; CDR3 length: 15; CDR3 DNA: TGTGCCAGCAGTTTGCAGGGGTTATGGAATCAGCCCCAGCATTTT; CDR3 protein: CASSLQGLWNQPQHF
V gene: TRBV11-2; D gene: NA; clone size: few; J gene: TRBJ2-7; CDR3 length: 14; CDR3 DNA: TGTGCCAGCAGCTTAGATCAGGGGCGCGACGAGCAGTACTTC; CDR3 protein: CASSLDQGRDEQYF
V gene: TRBV27; D gene: TRBD2; clone size: few; J gene: TRBJ2-3; CDR3 length: 16; CDR3 DNA: TGTGCCAGCAGTTTTCAGCTAGCGGGGGGGAGTAATACGCAGTATTTT; CDR3 protein: CASSFQLAGGSNTQYF
V gene: TRBV12-3/TRBV12-4; D gene: TRBD1; clone size: once; J gene: TRBJ2-2; CDR3 length: 18; CDR3 DNA: TGTGCCAGCAGTTTAGAGGACAGGGTTTTCAAGAACACCGGGGAGCTGTTTTTT; CDR3 protein: CASSLEDRVFKNTGELFF
V gene: TRBV28; D gene: TRBD1; clone size: NA; J gene: TRBJ1-1; CDR3 length: 14; CDR3 DNA: TGTGCCAGCAGTTCCCCAGGGGGGATCACTGAAGCTTTCTTT; CDR3 protein: CASSSPGGITEAFF
V gene: TRBV29-1; D gene: TRBD2; clone size: few; J gene: TRBJ2-1; CDR3 length: 17; CDR3 DNA: TGCAGCGTTTCTGGACTAGCGGGAGAGTGGGGTTACAATGAGCAGTTCTTC; CDR3 protein: CSVSGLAGEWGYNEQFF
V gene: TRBV11-3; D gene: NA; clone size: NA; J gene: TRBJ2-1; CDR3 length: 15; CDR3 DNA: TGTGCCAGCAGTCATGGAGGAGGGAGTTACAATGAGCAGTTCTTC; CDR3 protein: CASSHGGGSYNEQFF
V gene: TRBV20-1; D gene: TRBD2; clone size: NA; J gene: TRBJ2-1; CDR3 length: 21; CDR3 DNA: TGCAGTGCTAGAGATTGGGGACGACTAGCAGCCCAAGTCCATCCCTACAATGAGCAGTTCTTC; CDR3 protein: CSARDWGRLAAQVHPYNEQFF
V gene: TRBV10-2; D gene: TRBD1; clone size: few; J gene: TRBJ1-1; CDR3 length: 16; CDR3 DNA: TGCGCCAGCAGTGTGGCCAGGGGGGCCCCTGGACCTGAAGCTTTCTTT; CDR3 protein: CASSVARGAPGPEAFF
V gene: TRBV20-1; D gene: NA; clone size: few; J gene: TRBJ1-2; CDR3 length: 15; CDR3 DNA: TGCAGTGCTAGAGTGGTTTCGGGGAACAACTATGGCTACACCTTC; CDR3 protein: CSARVVSGNNYGYTF
V gene: TRBV7-6; D gene: TRBD1; clone size: few; J gene: TRBJ1-1; CDR3 length: 16; CDR3 DNA: TGTGCCAGCAGCTTCGGACCGGGACAGCTGAACACTGAAGCTTTCTTT; CDR3 protein: CASSFGPGQLNTEAFF
V gene: TRBV20-1; D gene: TRBD2; clone size: NA; J gene: TRBJ2-1; CDR3 length: 16; CDR3 DNA: TGCAGTGCCCAGCATCTAGCGGTCGGTGGGTGGAATGAGCAGTTCTTC; CDR3 protein: CSAQHLAVGGWNEQFF